At least ten counts were recorded for the clone carrying this TCR beta chain. Its antigen is as yet unknown. Researchers attached unique molecular identifiers to individual cDNA molecules. TCRdb called the 5' RACE reads again in MiXCR, with one record for every CDR3 protein. The table lists roughly 50,000 distinct CDR3 sequences, over 5% of them singletons. The data are from a study of early T cells in non-severe SARS-CoV-2 infection. Findings and caveats of the study: There was a bias toward anti-spike CD8 responses in VDJdb matching, which missed private and CD4 specificities.

Sequences were obtained from whole blood. The TCR comes from an adult who was a healthcare worker with PCR-confirmed SARS-CoV-2 infection or an uninfected control (not recorded which).

CDR3 in DNA: TGTGCCAGCAGTTTTTTTGGCGGGGGTTTCCAAGAGACCCAGTACTTC. This gives the protein CASSFFGGGFQETQYF. The chain joins TRBV12-3 or TRBV12-4 to TRBJ2-5; TRBD2 matches 7 bases. The CDR3 is made up of 16 amino acids. Trimming cost V 3 bases and J 1 base; bases outside gene matches: 8.